This TCR beta chain appears in the sequencing data of a study of CD8 T cells in Susac syndrome. The authors reverse transcribed 0.5 to 1 ug RNA with random hexamers. An immunoSEQ multiplex PCR generated amplified TCR beta CDR3 products spanning 54 Vbeta and 13 Jbeta. TCRdb reprocessed the immunoSEQ multiplex PCR reads with MiXCR, giving one entry per CDR3 protein. This table holds some 220,000 distinct CDR3 sequences, around 95% found once. In germline, CDR1 is DFQATT, CDR2 SNEGSKA (reference sequence). Trimming at V came to 2 bases and at J to 7 bases, leaving 11 bases not matched to a gene. The CDR3 is made up of 15 amino acids.

The sequenced sample consisted of CD4+ T cells from PBMCs. The clonotype comes from a human donor with multiple sclerosis. The V call is TRBV20-1, the J call TRBJ1-2; 9 bases map to TRBD1. The CDR3 here is CSARPTGGIFAGYTF. The CDR3 DNA sequence: TGCAGTGCTAGACCAACAGGGGGCATATTTGCTGGCTACACCTTC.